A selection of T cell receptor beta chains follows, all from one sample in a study of T cell repertoires in cytomegalovirus infection. The antigens for these receptors are not known. Each CDR3 protein is one row after TCRdb ran MiXCR on the reads. The sample lists approximately 270,000 distinct CDR3 sequences; about 20% were seen once. This sample comprised cultured PBMCs, obtained from culture after CMV antigen stimulation. These receptors were obtained from a human donor in good health (CMV status not recorded). Some clones in this sample may be carry-over from other donors' samples. Each CDR3 is given with its conserved first and last residue. The D gene is left open where the match is weak. Expanded clones get a size class; other rows say once, few or many, or leave the size out.

v_gene	abundance	j_gene	d_gene	CDR3nt	CDR3aa
TRBV6-6	few	TRBJ2-1	-	TGTGCCAGCAGTTTGGGCCCAAGCGACCCCAAGGCCTACAATGAGCAGTTCTTC	CASSLGPSDPKAYNEQFF
TRBV7-2	many	TRBJ1-5	TRBD1	TGTGCCAGCAGCCGGCGGGACAGTGGCAATCAGCCCCAGCATTTT	CASSRRDSGNQPQHF
TRBV7-9	-	TRBJ2-2	TRBD2	TGTGCCAGCAGCCCCCGGACTAGCGGGAGGGCCACCGGGGAGCTGTTTTTT	CASSPRTSGRATGELFF
TRBV7-2	many	TRBJ1-5	-	TGTGCCAGCAGCTTAATCTTCCGGAATCAGCCCCAGCATTTT	CASSLIFRNQPQHF
TRBV27	-	TRBJ1-2	TRBD1	TGTGCCAGCAGCTCAGGGGGCCGGATGGGCTACACCTTC	CASSSGGRMGYTF
TRBV24-1	many	TRBJ2-2	-	TGTGCCACCAGTGGGTCAACGAACACCGGGGAGCTGTTTTTT	CATSGSTNTGELFF
TRBV7-9	-	TRBJ1-1	TRBD1	TGTGCCAGCAGCTTAAGACAGGGGGGCGCTGAAGCTTTCTTT	CASSLRQGGAEAFF
TRBV10-3	few	TRBJ2-1	TRBD2	TGTGCCATCAGTAGAAGACTAGCGGGAGGGAAATACAATGAGCAGTTCTTC	CAISRRLAGGKYNEQFF
TRBV7-9	-	TRBJ2-3	-	TGTGCCAGCAGCTCCGGTACGCAGTATTTT	CASSSGTQYF
TRBV7-2	many	TRBJ2-5	-	TGTGCCAGCAGCGATCAAGAGACCCAGTACTTC	CASSDQETQYF
TRBV12-3/TRBV12-4	-	TRBJ2-1	TRBD2	TGTGCCAGCAGGGAACTTCTAGCGGCTACCTACAATGAGCAGTTCTTC	CASRELLAATYNEQFF
TRBV24-1	few	TRBJ2-3	TRBD2	TGTGCCACCAGTGAAGGACTAGCTGATAGCACAGATACGCAGTATTTT	CATSEGLADSTDTQYF
TRBV7-2	many	TRBJ2-7	-	TGTGCCAGCAGCTCGACGGGAGTGTACCAGTACTTC	CASSSTGVYQYF
TRBV7-9	-	TRBJ1-1	-	TGTGCCAGCAGCCCCTACGGGGGTTACGGGATGAACGAGGCAATGAACACTGAAGCTTTCTTT	CASSPYGGYGMNEAMNTEAFF
TRBV23-1	-	TRBJ1-1	-	TGCGCCAGCAGTCAACCTACGACTGAAGCTTTCTTT	CASSQPTTEAFF
TRBV7-2	many	TRBJ2-1	TRBD1	TGTGCCAGCAGTTCGGACAGGGGAGGGTTCTTC	CASSSDRGGFF
TRBV7-2	-	TRBJ2-2	-	TGTGCCAGCAGGAGGGACTTTAACACCGGGGAGCTGTTTTTT	CASRRDFNTGELFF
TRBV12-3/TRBV12-4	many	TRBJ2-5	-	TGTGCCAGCAGTTCCTTGGGGGCAGAGACCCAGTACTTC	CASSSLGAETQYF
TRBV10-3	-	TRBJ1-1	TRBD1	TGTACCATCAGTGAGCCCTCAGGGGGGGCCACTGAAGCTTTCTTT	CTISEPSGGATEAFF
TRBV7-6	many	TRBJ2-1	TRBD2	TGTGCCAGCAGTCCGGGACTAGCGGGGGGGAACAATGAGCAGTTCTTC	CASSPGLAGGNNEQFF
TRBV7-9	few	TRBJ1-5	TRBD1	TGTGCCAGCAGCTTAGAGGGGGACAGCTCAATGCTCCAGCATTTT	CASSLEGDSSMLQHF
TRBV12-5	many	TRBJ2-2	-	TGTGCTAGTGGTTGGCGGGCCGCCGGGGAGCTGTTTTTT	CASGWRAAGELFF
TRBV7-2	once	TRBJ2-2	TRBD1	TGTGCCAGCAGCTCGGGACAGTTCACCGGGGAGCTGTTTTTT	CASSSGQFTGELFF
TRBV24-1	-	TRBJ2-6	-	TGTGCCACCAGTGATTTCGGGGACTCTGGGGCCAACGTCCTGACTTTC	CATSDFGDSGANVLTF
TRBV7-9	few	TRBJ2-2	-	TGTGCCAGCAGCACGGGACTGCCGCGGGAGCTGTTTTTT	CASSTGLPRELFF
TRBV7-2	many	TRBJ2-2	TRBD1	TGTGCCAGCAGACCCAGGGGGTCCACGAACACCGGGGAGCTGTTTTTT	CASRPRGSTNTGELFF
TRBV28	many	TRBJ1-2	TRBD1	TGTGCCAGCAGTTCGGGACAGACCTATGGCTACACCTTC	CASSSGQTYGYTF
TRBV6-2/TRBV6-3	many	TRBJ2-7	-	TGTGCCAGCCAAACGACTCCTTCCTCGGGAGAGCAGTACTTC	CASQTTPSSGEQYF
TRBV19	-	TRBJ1-2	-	TGTGCCAGTAGTATTCCGGCTGGGACTAACTATGGCTACACCTTC	CASSIPAGTNYGYTF
TRBV20-1	-	TRBJ2-1	TRBD2	TGCAGTGCGGCGGCGGGACTAGCGCAGTTCTTC	CSAAAGLAQFF
TRBV7-9	few	TRBJ1-2	-	TGTGCCAGCAGCTCCGGACAGAGGCCAATCACCTTC	CASSSGQRPITF